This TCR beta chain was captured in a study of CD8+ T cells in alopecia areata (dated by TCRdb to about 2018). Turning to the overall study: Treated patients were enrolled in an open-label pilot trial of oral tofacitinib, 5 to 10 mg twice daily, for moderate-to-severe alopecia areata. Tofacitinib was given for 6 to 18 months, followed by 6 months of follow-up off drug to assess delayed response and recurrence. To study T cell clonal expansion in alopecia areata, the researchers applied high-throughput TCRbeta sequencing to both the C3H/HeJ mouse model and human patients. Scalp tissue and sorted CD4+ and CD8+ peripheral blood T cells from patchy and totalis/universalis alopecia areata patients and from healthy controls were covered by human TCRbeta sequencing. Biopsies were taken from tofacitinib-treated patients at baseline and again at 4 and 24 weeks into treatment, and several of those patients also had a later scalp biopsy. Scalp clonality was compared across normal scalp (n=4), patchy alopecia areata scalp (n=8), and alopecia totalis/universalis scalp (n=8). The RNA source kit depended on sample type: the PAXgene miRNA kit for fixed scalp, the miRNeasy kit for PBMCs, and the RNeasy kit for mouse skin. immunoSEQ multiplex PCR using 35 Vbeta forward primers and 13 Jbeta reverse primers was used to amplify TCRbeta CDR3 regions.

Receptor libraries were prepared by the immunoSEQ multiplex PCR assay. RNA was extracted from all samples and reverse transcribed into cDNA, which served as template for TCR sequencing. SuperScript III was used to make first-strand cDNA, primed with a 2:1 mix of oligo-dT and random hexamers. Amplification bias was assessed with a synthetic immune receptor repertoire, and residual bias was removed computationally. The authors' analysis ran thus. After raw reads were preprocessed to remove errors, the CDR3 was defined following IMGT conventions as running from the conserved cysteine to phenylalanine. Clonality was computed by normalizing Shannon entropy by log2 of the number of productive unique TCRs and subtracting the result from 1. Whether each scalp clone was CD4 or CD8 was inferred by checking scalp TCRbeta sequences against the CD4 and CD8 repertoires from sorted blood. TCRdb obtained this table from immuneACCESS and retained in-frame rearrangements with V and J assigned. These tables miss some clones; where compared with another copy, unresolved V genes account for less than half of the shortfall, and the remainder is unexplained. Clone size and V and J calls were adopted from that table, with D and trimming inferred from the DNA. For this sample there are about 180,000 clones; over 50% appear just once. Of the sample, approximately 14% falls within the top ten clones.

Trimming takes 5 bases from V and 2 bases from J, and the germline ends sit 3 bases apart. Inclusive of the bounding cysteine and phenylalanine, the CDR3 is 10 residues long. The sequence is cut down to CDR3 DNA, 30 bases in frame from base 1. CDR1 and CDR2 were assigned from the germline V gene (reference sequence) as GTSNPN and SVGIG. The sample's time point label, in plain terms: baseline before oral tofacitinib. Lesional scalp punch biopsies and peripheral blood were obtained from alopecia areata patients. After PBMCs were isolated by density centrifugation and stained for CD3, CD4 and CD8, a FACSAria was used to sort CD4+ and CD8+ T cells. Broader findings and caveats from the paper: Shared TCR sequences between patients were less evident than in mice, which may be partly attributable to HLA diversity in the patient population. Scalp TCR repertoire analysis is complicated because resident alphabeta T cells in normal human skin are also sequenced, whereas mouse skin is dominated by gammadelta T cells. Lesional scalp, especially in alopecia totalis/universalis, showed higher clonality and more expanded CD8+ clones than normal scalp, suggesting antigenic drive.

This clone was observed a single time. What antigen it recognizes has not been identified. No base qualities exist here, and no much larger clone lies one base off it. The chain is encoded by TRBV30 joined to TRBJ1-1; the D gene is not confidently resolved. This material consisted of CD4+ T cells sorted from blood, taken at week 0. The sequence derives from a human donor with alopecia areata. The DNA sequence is TGTGCCTGGCATAACACTGAAGCTTTCTTT. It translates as CAWHNTEAFF.